Listed here are 16 T cell receptor beta chains from one sample, sequenced in a study of blood T cell repertoires in COVID-19. Method: immunoSEQ multiplex PCR; TCRdb's copy keeps in-frame clones and lacks some. The data contain around 620,000 clones, 80% to 90% of them singletons. Material for sequencing was peripheral blood. These receptor sequences come from a woman aged 18-35 years with acute or convalescent COVID-19.

The chain joins TRBV7-3 to TRBJ1-1, with TRBD1 identical over 8 bases. J gave up 6 bases and V 6 bases, and 9 bases lay outside the gene matches. Germline V gives CDR1 SGHTA, CDR2 FQGTGA. The CDR3 loop spans 14 amino acids. The CDR3 DNA reads as TGTGCCAGCAGACGAACAGGGGGAGTGGCTGAAGCTTTCTTT. Protein product: CASRRTGGVAEAFF.

This chain joins TRBV24-1 and TRBJ2-7; a possible D gene is TRBD1 (6 bases). Germline lookup yields CDR1 KGHDR and CDR2 SFDVKD. Between the trimmed V and J ends, which lost 2 bases and 5 bases, there was a span of 12 bases. The CDR3 covers 14 residues. The CDR3 protein is CATSDWGQGDEQYF. For the CDR3, the DNA is TGTGCCACCAGTGATTGGGGGCAGGGCGACGAGCAGTACTTC.

CDR3 sequence reads: CASSSPRRRDRRVTEAFF. CDR3 sequence (DNA): TGTGCCAGCAGCTCCCCCCGTAGGCGGGACAGGAGAGTCACTGAAGCTTTCTTT. V gene TRBV11-2 combines with J gene TRBJ1-1, with TRBD1 matching 8 bases. This CDR3 has 18 amino acids. The V segment lost 4 bases and the J segment 4 bases; nucleotides outside the gene matches: 17. Germline V gene sequence: CDR1 SGHAT, CDR2 FQNNGV. The full variable domain, rest sourced from reference TRBV11-2 and TRBJ1-1, is EAGVAQSPRYKIIEKRQSVAFWCNPISGHATLYWYQQILGQGPKLLIQFQNNGVVDDSQLPKDRFSAERLKGVDSTLKIQPAKLEDSAVYLCASSSPRRRDRRVTEAFFGQGTRLTVV.

This clone appeared a single time. V and J are TRBV2 and TRBJ1-2; TRBD1 might be the D (6 bases). The CDR3 has 14 residues. Germline V gene lookup returns CDR1 SNHLY and CDR2 FYNNEI. V shed 5 bases and J shed 9 bases, with 19 bases lying between them. CDR3 loop: CASSISGTSMSYTF. The CDR3 coding sequence is TGTGCCAGCAGTATTTCCGGGACATCTATGAGCTACACCTTC.

V gene TRBV4-1 combines with J gene TRBJ1-2; D is ambiguous. Germline CDR1 and CDR2: MGHRA and YSYEKL. This CDR3 is built from 14 residues. The V and J ends lost 3 bases and 8 bases respectively, with 16 bases between them. In nucleotides, the CDR3 is TGCGCCAGCAGCCAGCCCGATTGGGCGCGCGGCTACACCTTC. It encodes CASSQPDWARGYTF.

The chain employs TRBV7-6 and TRBJ1-2; D is perhaps TRBD1 (5 bases). Trimming took 5 bases from V and 4 from J, leaving 20 bases between them. The length of the CDR3 is 16 residues. Looked up from germline, CDR1 is SGHVS and CDR2 is FNYEAQ. The chain's CDR3 is CASSPSRSKGPYGYTF. For the CDR3, the DNA is TGTGCCAGCAGCCCAAGCCGGTCAAAGGGGCCCTATGGCTACACCTTC.

The chain carries TRBV4-3 and TRBJ1-3, with D possibly being TRBD1 (5 bases). The CDR3 contains 14 residues. Between the trimmed V and J ends, which lost 0 bases and 10 bases, there was a span of 13 bases. The germline V gene has CDR1 LGHNA and CDR2 YSLEER. CDR3 in DNA: TGCGCCAGCAGCCAAGATCAGCGGGGGTCGACCATATATTTT. Its protein product is CASSQDQRGSTIYF.

The rearrangement uses TRBV5-1 and TRBJ2-7; 8 bases are shared with TRBD2. Trimming at V came to 2 bases and at J to 1 base, leaving 5 bases not matched to a gene. The length of the CDR3 is 15 residues. In germline, CDR1 is SGHRS, CDR2 YFSETQ. The CDR3, as DNA: TGCGCCAGCAGCTTCGGGGTAGCGGGGTCCTACGAGCAGTACTTC. Protein: CASSFGVAGSYEQYF.

The chain links TRBV2 to TRBJ1-2; unclear D gene. CDR1 SNHLY and CDR2 FYNNEI come from the germline V gene. V was clipped by 7 bases and J by 7 bases, with 16 bases between them. The CDR3 contains 13 residues. The CDR3 region has the DNA TGTGCCAGCACCCCACCCCTTTTGGCTGGCTACACCTTC. It yields the protein CASTPPLLAGYTF.

The chain couples TRBV7-2 to TRBJ2-3; 10 positions match TRBD2. The CDR3 extends over 15 amino acids. Germline CDR1 is SGHTA and CDR2 is FQGNSA. J was trimmed by 7 bases and V by 6 bases; bases with no gene match: 10. The chain's CDR3 is CASSPGTSVFHTQYF. CDR3 in DNA: TGTGCCAGCAGTCCCGGGACTAGCGTCTTTCATACGCAGTATTTT.

The chain links TRBV6-4 to TRBJ2-3; D may be TRBD1 (6 bases). V dropped 0 bases and J dropped 1 base, with 20 bases sitting between them. Germline values: CDR1 MRHNA, CDR2 SNTAGT. The CDR3 is 19 amino acids. The CDR3, as DNA: TGTGCCAGCAGTGACTCCACGATCCCTAGACAGGAGGGCACAGATACGCAGTATTTT. Its protein is CASSDSTIPRQEGTDTQYF.

The chain combines TRBV19 with TRBJ1-2; TRBD1 agrees at 7 bases. CDR1 is LNHDA, CDR2 SQIVND, per germline (reference sequence). The CDR3 is 14 residues long. Germline trimming cut 6 bases from V and 7 bases from J; bases unmatched to any gene: 11. CDR3 nucleotides: TGTGCCAGTAGCCAAACCCGGACAGGCCTTGGCTACACCTTC. Protein product: CASSQTRTGLGYTF.

The chain has TRBV7-3 and TRBJ2-1, with 8 bases identical to TRBD1. Per the germline V gene, CDR1 is SGHTA and CDR2 is FQGTGA. CDR3 size: 15 residues. The V segment lost 4 bases and the J segment 3 bases; nucleotides outside the gene matches: 5. Here the CDR3 reads CASSSGQGLYNEQFF. The CDR3 DNA reads TGTGCCAGCAGCTCCGGACAGGGACTCTACAATGAGCAGTTCTTC.

The chain combines TRBV6-5 with TRBJ1-1; D possibly corresponds to TRBD1 (6 bases). The CDR3 covers 15 residues. With 7 bases removed from V and 2 bases from J, the gap between germline ends came to 17 bases. CDR1 MNHEY and CDR2 SVGAGI come from the germline V gene. DNA of the CDR3: TGTGCCAGCACCTTAGGACAGAATCTTAACACTGAAGCTTTCTTT. This sequence encodes CASTLGQNLNTEAFF.

The rearrangement links TRBV6-4 to TRBJ2-3; 13 bases align to TRBD2. The length of the CDR3 is 16 residues. Germline trimming cut 6 bases from V and 2 bases from J; bases unmatched to any gene: 5. CDR1 and CDR2 from the germline V gene are MRHNA and SNTAGT. CDR3 nucleotides: TGTGCCAGCAGCCGACTAGCGGGGGGAGACACAGATACGCAGTATTTT. Translated, it gives CASSRLAGGDTDTQYF.

The V and J genes are TRBV18 and TRBJ1-1; D call uncertain. Looked up from germline, CDR1 is KGHSH and CDR2 is LQKENI. V lost 6 bases to trimming and J lost 3 bases, with 11 bases between them. CDR3 size: 13 residues. In DNA, the CDR3 is TGTGCCAGCTCTTTACACGGGGACACTGAAGCTTTCTTT. Translation: CASSLHGDTEAFF.